In its sample, the clone carrying this T cell receptor beta chain ranks as medium-sized. Its antigen is unknown. These data belong to a study of cytomegalovirus exposure and HLA in healthy donors. Findings and caveats of the study: TCR beta chains numbering approximately 150 were designated cytomegalovirus-associated.

Germline trimming cut 7 bases from V and 5 bases from J; bases unmatched to any gene: 8. This CDR3 has 15 amino acids. Germline values: CDR1 MNHNS, CDR2 SASEGT. 13 Jbeta primers and 60 Vbeta primers were used for the PCR. The data were produced by immunoSEQ multiplex PCR, yet TCRdb's version contains in-frame clones alone and is incomplete. The sample lists more than 85,000 clones, more than 9.5% occurring once. Sequencing was carried out using PBMCs. J is TRBJ2-2 and V is TRBV6-1, with 9 nucleotides matching TRBD2. The sequence was collected from a man between 35 and 55 years old in good health and CMV-seropositive. The CDR3 here is CASMTTSGDTGELFF. The CDR3 DNA reads TGTGCCAGCATGACGACTAGCGGTGATACCGGGGAGCTGTTTTTT.